What follows are 32 T cell receptor beta chains derived from one specimen sequenced in a study of T cell changes during pregnancy in multiple sclerosis (dated by TCRdb to the late 2010s). Receptor libraries were prepared by the immunoSEQ multiplex PCR assay. The table comes from immuneACCESS by way of TCRdb, which keeps in-frame sequences with V and J called. Part of the clones is missing from these tables; in studies checked, under half for an unresolved V gene and the rest for unknown reasons. A total of around 36,000 clones appear in this sample, roughly 90% of them only once. In total, the top ten clones hold approximately 12% of the sample. The specimen comprised CD8+ T cells from peripheral blood mononuclear cells, sampled in the first trimester of pregnancy. The receptors originated from a female donor with multiple sclerosis, enrolled in a pregnancy study.

The CDR3 DNA sequence: TGTGCCAGCAGCCCGGGACAGGGGGCTGAAGCTTTCTTT. Its translation: CASSPGQGAEAFF. The rearrangement joins TRBV7-9 to TRBJ1-1; TRBD1 matches 11 bases. From germline, CDR1 is SEHNR and CDR2 FQNEAQ (reference sequence). V dropped 5 bases and J dropped 6; count of bases not matched to a gene: 2. The CDR3 runs to 13 residues.

The chain joins TRBV4-1 to TRBJ1-1; D gene ambiguous. The CDR3 spans 14 residues. The germline V gene has CDR1 MGHRA and CDR2 YSYEKL. V was clipped by 0 bases and J by 2 bases, with 7 bases between them. CDR3 region: CASSQETDNTEAFF. The CDR3 nucleotides read TGCGCCAGCAGCCAAGAAACAGATAACACTGAAGCTTTCTTT.

The J gene is TRBJ1-1, the V gene TRBV7-9, with D unresolved. This CDR3 is 12 amino acids long. The V end lost 0 bases, the J end lost 10 bases, and 9 bases lay between the germline ends. CDR1 and CDR2 from the germline V gene are SEHNR and FQNEAQ (reference sequence). CDR3 sequence reads: CASSLAGNPAFF. CDR3 bases: TGTGCCAGCAGCTTAGCCGGGAACCCAGCTTTCTTT.

A single count supports this clone. The chain recombines TRBV2 with TRBJ2-2, with 9 bases fitting TRBD1. Trimming cost V 8 bases and J 4 bases; bases outside gene matches: 5. CDR1 SNHLY and CDR2 FYNNEI come from the germline V gene. The length of the CDR3 is 14 residues. CDR3 DNA sequence: TGTGCCAGCGGGGGGACAGGGCTCACCGGGGAGCTGTTTTTT. Protein: CASGGTGLTGELFF. The full variable domain, its missing parts supplied by reference TRBV2 and TRBJ2-2, is EPEVTQTPSHQVTQMGQEVILRCVPISNHLYFYWYRQILGQKVEFLVSFYNNEISEKSEIFDDQFSVERPDGSNFTLKIRSTKLEDSAMYFCASGGTGLTGELFFGEGSRLTVL.

The chain uses TRBV9 and TRBJ1-1; D not certain. This CDR3 spans 13 amino acids. Germline V gene lookup returns CDR1 SGDLS and CDR2 YYNGEE. Trimming shortened V by 3 bases and J by 0 bases, and 6 bases separated the two germline ends. This chain's CDR3 is CASSEPVNTEAFF. In DNA, the CDR3 is TGTGCCAGCAGCGAACCGGTGAACACTGAAGCTTTCTTT.

This chain links TRBV6-6 with TRBJ2-1; TRBD1 agrees at 7 bases. Trimming cost V 1 base and J 7 bases; bases outside gene matches: 4. The CDR3 totals 14 residues. Germline V gene sequence: CDR1 MNHNY, CDR2 SVGAGI (reference sequence). The CDR3 loop is CASSYLPRGNEQFF. The CDR3, as DNA: TGTGCCAGCAGTTACTTACCCAGGGGGAATGAGCAGTTCTTC.

The J gene is TRBJ1-2, the V gene TRBV18, with D tentatively TRBD1 (6 bases). The CDR3 sequence is 16 residues long. From germline, CDR1 is KGHSH and CDR2 LQKENI. Trimming pared 0 bases from V and 5 bases from J, leaving 16 bases between. The CDR3 coding sequence is TGTGCCAGCTCACCACCCGTCGGACAGCATGAGTATGGCTACACCTTC. As protein: CASSPPVGQHEYGYTF.

V and J are TRBV10-2 and TRBJ2-6; D perhaps matches TRBD2 (6 bases). The CDR3 is 18 residues long. Germline-derived CDR1 and CDR2 are WSHSY and SAAADI. With 7 bases removed from V and 1 base from J, the gap between germline ends came to 20 bases. CDR3 sequence reads: CASNTPVEGKSGANVLTF. The CDR3 DNA follows: TGCGCCAGCAACACCCCCGTGGAGGGCAAGTCTGGGGCCAACGTCCTGACTTTC.

The chain links TRBV9 to TRBJ1-2, with D unclear. This CDR3 region has 11 residues. Trimming left V 3 bases short and J 14 bases short, with 14 bases between. Germline assignment: CDR1 SGDLS and CDR2 YYNGEE. CDR3 sequence (DNA): TGTGCCAGCAGCGCCGGTGAGACTTTAACCTTC. It yields the protein CASSAGETLTF.

The chain joins TRBV7-7 to TRBJ2-2; D possibly corresponds to TRBD2 (5 bases). The germline V gene encodes CDR1 SSHAT and CDR2 FNYEAQ (reference sequence). This CDR3 contains 12 residues. CDR3 region: CAYGENTGELFF. CDR3 DNA sequence: TGTGCGTACGGGGAGAACACCGGGGAGCTGTTTTTT.

The chain joins TRBV6-1 to TRBJ1-6; 8 bases line up with TRBD1. CDR3 size: 11 residues. The V gene's germline CDR1 is MNHNS and CDR2 SASEGT. J gave up 15 bases and V 5 bases, and 3 bases lay outside the gene matches. CDR3 sequence (DNA): TGTGCCAGCAGTCAGACAGGGGACCTCCACTTT. Amino acids: CASSQTGDLHF.

The chain has TRBV27 and TRBJ1-6, with D hard to call. The CDR3 extends over 15 amino acids. V was shortened by 5 bases and J by 6 bases, with 14 bases between the two germline ends. Looked up from germline, CDR1 is MNHEY and CDR2 is SMNVEV (reference sequence). For the CDR3, the DNA is TGTGCCAGCAGTATGGGCGGGTGGCCTAATTCACCCCTCCACTTT. It specifies CASSMGGWPNSPLHF.

This clone was counted only a few times. The V gene is TRBV29-1, the J gene TRBJ1-1, with 11 bases identical to TRBD1. In germline, CDR1 is SQVTM, CDR2 ANQGSEA. V lost 6 bases and J lost 6; bases outside the gene matches: 6. The CDR3 has 13 residues. CDR3 coding DNA: TGCAGCGTCATGGGACAGGGGGACCCTGAAGCTTTCTTT. Its translation is CSVMGQGDPEAFF.

V usage is TRBV7-6 and J usage is TRBJ2-1; maybe TRBD2 (6 bases). The ends were cut back, 7 bases at V and 5 bases at J, with 12 bases in the middle. CDR1 SGHVS and CDR2 FNYEAQ come from the germline V gene. CDR3 length equals 13 residues. The CDR3 sequence is CASTPGDNNEQFF. CDR3 DNA sequence: TGTGCCAGCACCCCGGGGGATAACAATGAGCAGTTCTTC. The full variable domain, in which reference TRBV7-6 and TRBJ2-1 provide the parts outside the CDR3, is GAGVSQSPRYKVTKRGQDVALRCDPISGHVSLYWYRQALGQGPEFLTYFNYEAQQDKSGLPNDRFSAERPEGSISTLTIQRTEQRDSAMYRCASTPGDNNEQFFGPGTRLTVL.

The chain links TRBV7-9 to TRBJ2-1, with TRBD1 matching 10 bases. The CDR3 is 15 residues long. V was clipped by 4 bases and J by 9 bases; unmatched bases: 9. The V gene's germline CDR1 is SEHNR and CDR2 FQNEAQ (reference sequence). Here the CDR3 reads CASSSLGTGVIEQFF. CDR3 sequence (DNA): TGTGCCAGCAGCTCGCTCGGGACAGGGGTAATTGAGCAGTTCTTC.

This sequence joins TRBV7-3 and TRBJ2-4, with D tentatively TRBD2 (6 bases). The ends were cut back, 0 bases at V and 8 bases at J, with 14 bases in the middle. The CDR3 has 15 amino acids. CDR1 SGHTA and CDR2 FQGTGA come from the germline V gene. The CDR3 loop reads CASSLTGMREDIQYF. The CDR3 DNA sequence: TGTGCCAGCAGCTTAACTGGGATGAGGGAGGACATTCAGTACTTC.

The V gene is TRBV27, the J gene TRBJ2-3; D ambiguous. Germline loops: CDR1 MNHEY, CDR2 SMNVEV (reference sequence). Trimming pared 5 bases from V and 4 bases from J, leaving 10 bases between. The CDR3 runs 13 residues. CDR3 region: CASSILPADTQYF. The CDR3 DNA sequence: TGTGCCAGCAGTATCCTCCCGGCAGATACGCAGTATTTT.

This rearrangement joins TRBV13 to TRBJ2-5; D gene unclear. This CDR3 has 13 residues. The V gene's germline CDR1 is PRHDT and CDR2 FYEKMQ (reference sequence). Trimming removed 1 base at V and 3 bases at J, with 6 bases between. The CDR3 protein is CASSLDGEETQYF. CDR3 DNA: TGTGCCAGCAGCTTAGACGGAGAAGAGACCCAGTACTTC.

The rearrangement uses TRBV7-6 and TRBJ1-1; 8 nucleotides agree with TRBD1. Trimming took 8 bases from V and 8 from J; bases not matched to a gene: 7. CDR3 length: 12 amino acids. Germline assignment: CDR1 SGHVS and CDR2 FNYEAQ. The CDR3: CASGPGTGEAFF. CDR3 bases: TGTGCCAGCGGTCCCGGGACAGGAGAAGCTTTCTTT.

This clone has only one observation. The chain carries TRBV5-6 and TRBJ1-6, with 12 bases identical to TRBD1. The CDR3 has 15 residues. The germline gives CDR1 SGHDT, CDR2 YYEEEE. The ends lost 4 bases at V and 11 bases at J; junction bases unmatched: 7. The CDR3 is CASSAGTGGSPPLHF. In DNA, the CDR3 is TGTGCCAGCAGCGCCGGGACAGGGGGCTCCCCACCCCTCCACTTT.

This rearrangement joins TRBV5-8 to TRBJ1-1; a possible D gene is TRBD1 (5 bases). There are 15 residues in the CDR3. Germline values: CDR1 SGHTS, CDR2 YDEGEE. V was cut by 0 bases and J by 1 base, with 10 bases left in between. CDR3 nucleotides: TGTGCCAGCAGCTTGGTTTTACAGGCGAACACTGAAGCTTTCTTT. It is translated as CASSLVLQANTEAFF.

This clone was seen only once. V usage is TRBV9 and J usage is TRBJ1-2, with unresolved D. V gave up 0 bases and J gave up 7 bases, with 10 bases separating them. The CDR3 totals 13 residues. Germline CDR1 is SGDLS and CDR2 is YYNGEE. The CDR3 coding sequence is TGTGCCAGCAGCGTAGATTCAGGTAGTGGCTACACCTTC. Encoded protein: CASSVDSGSGYTF.

The V call is TRBV10-3, the J call TRBJ1-2; 7 bases are shared with TRBD1. The CDR3 consists of 14 residues. The junction had 6 bases not matched to a gene; V was cut back by 5 bases and J by 3 bases. Germline assignment: CDR1 ENHRY and CDR2 SYGVKD. The CDR3 loop is CAISSGTADYGYTF. The CDR3 bases are TGTGCCATCAGTTCCGGGACAGCGGACTATGGCTACACCTTC.

The chain uses TRBV4-1 and TRBJ2-7; 8 bases agree with TRBD2. The ends lost 4 bases at V and 3 bases at J; junction bases unmatched: 14. This CDR3 has 17 residues. Germline assignment: CDR1 MGHRA and CDR2 YSYEKL. The chain's CDR3 is CASSLPAPGGEVYEQYF. The CDR3, as DNA: TGCGCCAGCAGCCTACCGGCCCCGGGAGGGGAGGTCTACGAGCAGTACTTC.

There are a few counts of this clone. The J gene is TRBJ2-7, the V gene TRBV5-4; 7 bases are a match to TRBD1. The CDR3 is 15 residues long. CDR1 is SGHNT and CDR2 is YYREEE in the germline V gene (reference sequence). Trimming at V came to 4 bases and at J to 0 bases, leaving 7 bases not matched to a gene. The CDR3 protein is CASSPRTGSSYEQYF. In DNA form, the CDR3 reads TGTGCCAGCAGCCCGAGGACAGGAAGCTCCTACGAGCAGTACTTC.

This clone showed up just a few times. This chain links TRBV25-1 with TRBJ1-5, with 7 nucleotides matching TRBD1. V gave up 6 bases and J gave up 3 bases; unmatched junction bases: 5. The CDR3 consists of 14 residues. Per germline, CDR1 MGHDK and CDR2 SYGVNS. The CDR3 here is CASSWGQLNQPQHF. The CDR3 nucleotides read TGTGCCAGCAGCTGGGGACAGCTCAATCAGCCCCAGCATTTT.

The CDR3 DNA follows: TGTGCCAGCAGCTTAGTTGGGCGGCAGGAGGGGGAAAAACTGTTTTTT. This sequence encodes CASSLVGRQEGEKLFF. The rearrangement links TRBV7-8 to TRBJ1-4, with a weak D call TRBD1 (5 bases). V was shortened by 1 base and J by 8 bases, with 17 bases between the two germline ends. Germline V gene lookup returns CDR1 SGHVS and CDR2 FQNEAQ. This CDR3 is 16 amino acids long.

The chain recombines TRBV19 with TRBJ1-1; tentative D call: TRBD1 (6 bases). Deletions cut 3 bases from V and 6 bases from J, with 11 bases between. Per the germline V gene, CDR1 is LNHDA and CDR2 is SQIVND (reference sequence). This CDR3 has 13 residues. Here the CDR3 DNA reads TGTGCCAGTAGTATGCGACAGGTATCTGAAGCTTTCTTT. It specifies CASSMRQVSEAFF.

The rearrangement uses TRBV2 and TRBJ2-7; D unresolved. There are 16 residues in the CDR3. The germline V gene encodes CDR1 SNHLY and CDR2 FYNNEI. V was trimmed by 2 bases and J by 0 bases, leaving 14 bases between them. CDR3 bases: TGTGCCAGCAGTGAATATCTTCCACAGCTCTCCTACGAGCAGTACTTC. It specifies CASSEYLPQLSYEQYF.

The V gene is TRBV27, the J gene TRBJ2-3; 8 bases are a match to TRBD2. The CDR3 extends over 16 amino acids. Trimming cost V 2 bases and J 4 bases; bases outside gene matches: 8. Per the germline V gene, CDR1 is MNHEY and CDR2 is SMNVEV (reference sequence). CDR3 bases: TGTGCCAGCAGTTTAAAGGGAGATAGCGGGGCAGATACGCAGTATTTT. This translates into CASSLKGDSGADTQYF.

This clone has more than one count but fewer than ten. The J gene is TRBJ2-4, the V gene TRBV30, with D possibly matching TRBD2 (6 bases). Trimming stripped 7 bases from V and 1 base from J, with 17 bases between. The CDR3 runs to 15 residues. The germline gives CDR1 GTSNPN, CDR2 SVGIG (reference sequence). The CDR3 spells CAYASVGGAKNIQYF. Here the CDR3 DNA reads TGTGCCTACGCCTCCGTGGGGGGTGCCAAAAACATTCAGTACTTC.

The chain combines TRBV11-2 with TRBJ2-7; TRBD2 agrees at 8 bases. This CDR3 has 14 amino acids. The germline CDR1 and CDR2 sequences are SGHAT and FQNNGV. Trimming took 4 bases from V and 2 from J; bases not matched to a gene: 4. The CDR3 loop is CASSYGGAAYEQYF. DNA for the CDR3: TGTGCCAGCAGCTACGGGGGGGCAGCCTACGAGCAGTACTTC. The variable domain in full, with the rest retrieved from reference TRBV11-2 and TRBJ2-7, is EAGVAQSPRYKIIEKRQSVAFWCNPISGHATLYWYQQILGQGPKLLIQFQNNGVVDDSQLPKDRFSAERLKGVDSTLKIQPAKLEDSAVYLCASSYGGAAYEQYFGPGTRLTVT.